One sample yielded the 9 T cell receptor beta chains listed below, sequenced in a study of T cells expressing NK-cell markers. No DNA is given; TCRdb re-called the 5' RACE reads and lists each CDR3 protein once. This sample carries about 410,000 distinct CDR3 sequences, with roughly 10% going to the ten biggest clones. Sequenced sample: blood T cells: a sorted CD56 or NKG2C T cell subset, CD4+ or CD8+ T cells, or bulk PBMC T cells (not recorded which). These receptors were collected from a woman aged 45-60 years in good health.

The chain combines TRBV5-1 with TRBJ1-1. CDR1 SGHRS and CDR2 YFSETQ come from the germline V gene. The CDR3 contains 18 residues. CDR3 in amino acids: CASSLAQAGRWWNTEAFF.

The chain combines TRBV6-5 with TRBJ2-5; TCRdb indicates TRBD1, and absent DNA this call remains unverified. The CDR3 covers 17 residues. CDR1 and CDR2 (germline): MNHEY, SVGAGI. CDR3 sequence reads: CASARFVAGADQETQYF.

The chain joins TRBV6-5 to TRBJ2-7. CDR1 and CDR2 from the germline V gene are MNHEY and SVGAGI. This CDR3 is built from 14 residues. CDR3 residues: CASSYSRLIYEQYF.

V usage is TRBV7-3 and J usage is TRBJ2-7; the D gene TCRdb calls, TRBD2, cannot be checked with no DNA. Germline V gene data show CDR1 as SGHTA and CDR2 as FQGTGA. The CDR3 has 15 amino acids. CDR3 sequence reads: CASSFLAGGNYEQYF. The variable domain in full, completed from reference TRBV7-3 and TRBJ2-7, reads GAGVSQTPSNKVTEKGKYVELRCDPISGHTALYWYRQSLGQGPEFLIYFQGTGAADDSGLPNDRFFAVRPEGSVSTLKIQRTERGDSAVYLCASSFLAGGNYEQYFGPGTRLTVT.

The genes are TRBV6-1 and TRBJ2-2; with no DNA, the TCRdb D assignment of TRBD1 cannot be verified. Germline lookup yields CDR1 MNHNS and CDR2 SASEGT. The CDR3 has 18 amino acids. The CDR3 here is CASSEGGDRGLYTGELFF.

The chain combines TRBV20-1 with TRBJ2-2; the D call of TRBD2 rests on TCRdb alone, since no DNA is present to check it. The CDR3 is 15 amino acids. Germline-derived CDR1 and CDR2 are DFQATT and SNEGSKA (reference sequence). This CDR3 is CSARDLAEGTGELFF.

V and J are TRBV6-5 and TRBJ2-1; TCRdb lists TRBD2, though no DNA is available to test this call. This CDR3 is built from 17 residues. The germline V gene has CDR1 MNHEY and CDR2 SVGAGI. The chain's CDR3 is CASSSPGASGSRNEQFF.

The chain joins TRBV24-1 to TRBJ2-7; absent DNA, TCRdb's TRBD2 call cannot be checked. This CDR3 contains 17 residues. Germline CDR1 reads KGHDR; CDR2 reads SFDVKD. The CDR3 reads CATSDFLAASSSYEQYF.

The chain recombines TRBV20-1 with TRBJ2-3; the D call from TCRdb, TRBD2, cannot be confirmed without DNA. CDR3 size: 15 residues. Germline assignment: CDR1 DFQATT and CDR2 SNEGSKA (reference sequence). CDR3 amino acids: CSGIPRRESTDTQYF.